This T cell receptor beta chain emerged from a study of blood T cell repertoires in COVID-19. Original handling: Reference gene primer amplification in the assay estimated nucleated cell counts. Measured with immunoSEQ multiplex PCR; TCRdb has only the in-frame clones, and not every one. D and trimming were read from the DNA, whereas the V and J calls and clone size are those reported in that table. The table has tens of thousands of clones, 88% seen once; the top ten hold approximately 14%. Germline CDR1 KGHSH, CDR2 LQKENI. The V and J ends lost 6 bases and 3 bases, in that order; junction bases with no gene match: 1. This CDR3 has 14 amino acids.

Material: peripheral blood. The receptor's source is a human donor in a cohort sampled during active COVID-19. The chain uses TRBV18 and TRBJ2-3, with 12 nucleotides matching TRBD2. CDR3 bases: TGTGCCAGCTCCCTAGCGGGGGGGACAGATACGCAGTATTTT. Amino acids: CASSLAGGTDTQYF.